Following are 21 T cell receptor beta chains from one sample sequenced in a study of cytotoxic CD8 clonotypes in ibrutinib-treated CLL. Sequencing used immunoSEQ multiplex PCR; TCRdb keeps in-frame clones, though not all of them. The sample has some 150,000 clones, approximately 80% seen once. Sample: PBMCs, taken after 12 months of ibrutinib treatment. These receptors were obtained from a human donor with chronic lymphocytic leukemia.

The chain uses TRBV2 and TRBJ2-3, with 9 bases identical to TRBD1. V gave up 0 bases and J gave up 8 bases; unmatched junction bases: 9. From germline, CDR1 is SNHLY and CDR2 FYNNEI. The CDR3 covers 16 residues. Here the CDR3 DNA reads TGTGCCAGCAGTGAAGCCTCCGGGACAGGGAGTGTTACGCAGTATTTT. It yields the protein CASSEASGTGSVTQYF.

The J gene is TRBJ2-1, the V gene TRBV29-1, with TRBD1 matching over 12 bases. The trim removed 6 bases at V and 7 bases at J, leaving 13 bases unmatched. The CDR3 runs to 16 residues. The V gene's germline CDR1 is SQVTM and CDR2 ANQGSEA. The DNA for the CDR3 is TGCAGCGTATTGGGGCTACCGGGACAGGGGGCGAATGAGCAGTTCTTC. Its protein product is CSVLGLPGQGANEQFF.

The chain couples TRBV5-1 to TRBJ2-5; the D is unclear. The V end was cut by 1 base, the J end by 5 bases, with 3 bases between. Germline CDR1 SGHRS, CDR2 YFSETQ. The CDR3 is 11 amino acids. The CDR3 sequence is CASSLLETQYF. CDR3 bases: TGCGCCAGCAGCTTGTTGGAGACCCAGTACTTC.

The sample holds one count of this clone. This chain connects TRBV7-6 to TRBJ2-1, with a possible D match to TRBD1 (5 bases). V lost 1 base and J 10 bases, leaving 5 bases between the germline ends. Germline lookup yields CDR1 SGHVS and CDR2 FNYEAQ. The CDR3 runs 11 residues. DNA of the CDR3: TGTGCCAGCAGCTTAGAGGGGGAGCAGTTCTTC. Its translation: CASSLEGEQFF.

The chain uses TRBV7-2 and TRBJ2-3; D not certain. The V end was cut by 6 bases, the J end by 0 bases, with 1 base between. The CDR3 extends over 11 amino acids. CDR1 SGHTA and CDR2 FQGNSA come from the germline V gene. CDR3 protein: CASSSTDTQYF. CDR3 nucleotides: TGTGCCAGCAGTAGCACAGATACGCAGTATTTT.

The chain couples TRBV28 to TRBJ2-7, with 8 bases that match TRBD2. This CDR3 is built from 12 residues. Germline CDR1 reads MDHEN; CDR2 reads SYDVKM. With 10 bases clipped from V and 3 bases from J, the junction kept 5 bases outside the gene matches. CDR3 bases: TGTGCCACCACCGGGACTAGCTACGAGCAGTACTTC. It codes for CATTGTSYEQYF.

V gene TRBV9 combines with J gene TRBJ2-1; 10 bases agree with TRBD1. CDR3 size: 13 residues. Per germline, CDR1 SGDLS and CDR2 YYNGEE. The junction had 2 bases not matched to a gene; V was cut back by 4 bases and J by 7 bases. The CDR3 sequence is CASSQGQGNEQFF. The DNA of the CDR3 is TGTGCCAGCAGCCAGGGACAGGGGAATGAGCAGTTCTTC.

This chain links TRBV28 with TRBJ1-5, with D tentatively TRBD1 (5 bases). Germline V gene lookup returns CDR1 MDHEN and CDR2 SYDVKM. V lost 7 bases, J lost 9 bases, and 19 bases lay in between. The CDR3 consists of 14 residues. The DNA of the CDR3 is TGTGCCAGCAAGAATCAGGGTGGGCAGGGGCCCCAGCATTTT. As protein: CASKNQGGQGPQHF.

V usage is TRBV7-2 and J usage is TRBJ2-5; possible D gene TRBD2, 6 bases. Trimming took off 3 bases at V and 1 base at J, with 9 bases between the two ends. Germline values: CDR1 SGHTA, CDR2 FQGNSA. This CDR3 is 14 amino acids long. CDR3 sequence: CASSFGGIQETQYF. The CDR3, as DNA: TGTGCCAGCAGCTTTGGGGGGATCCAAGAGACCCAGTACTTC. Supplemented by reference TRBV7-2 and TRBJ2-5, the full variable domain reads GAGVSQSPSNKVTEKGKDVELRCDPISGHTALYWYRQSLGQGLEFLIYFQGNSAPDKSGLPSDRFSAERTGGSVSTLTIQRTQQEDSAVYLCASSFGGIQETQYFGPGTRLLVL.

The sample holds one count of this clone. V gene TRBV27 combines with J gene TRBJ2-7, with D maybe TRBD1 (6 bases). The CDR3 is made up of 15 amino acids. Germline V CDR1 and CDR2: MNHEY, SMNVEV (reference sequence). V was trimmed by 1 base and J by 3 bases, leaving 13 bases between them. CDR3 amino acids: CASSLYLGQYYEQYF. The CDR3, as DNA: TGTGCCAGCAGTTTATACCTTGGACAGTACTACGAGCAGTACTTC.

J is TRBJ1-4 and V is TRBV5-1; D not resolved. Trimming stripped 0 bases from V and 8 bases from J, with 14 bases between. Germline CDR1 and CDR2: SGHRS and YFSETQ. The CDR3 runs to 15 residues. CDR3 residues: CASSLGGLSTEKLFF. The CDR3 DNA reads as TGCGCCAGCAGCTTGGGAGGACTCTCCACCGAAAAACTGTTTTTT. The variable domain in full, with the rest retrieved from reference TRBV5-1 and TRBJ1-4, is KAGVTQTPRYLIKTRGQQVTLSCSPISGHRSVSWYQQTPGQGLQFLFEYFSETQRNKGNFPGRFSGRQFSNSRSEMNVSTLELGDSALYLCASSLGGLSTEKLFFGSGTQLSVL.

V usage is TRBV5-1 and J usage is TRBJ2-1; D is ambiguous. V was trimmed by 0 bases and J by 10 bases, leaving 5 bases between them. The CDR3 extends over 11 amino acids. Germline-derived CDR1 and CDR2 are SGHRS and YFSETQ. CDR3 amino acids: CASSLDGEQFF. In DNA, the CDR3 is TGCGCCAGCAGCTTGGATGGGGAGCAGTTCTTC.

The chain has TRBV19 and TRBJ2-3; no clear D. V was trimmed by 7 bases and J by 6 bases, leaving 14 bases between them. Germline CDR1 LNHDA, CDR2 SQIVND (reference sequence). The CDR3 sequence is 13 residues long. In DNA form, the CDR3 reads TGTGCCAGTAAAAGCCTGCAGCCCGATACGCAGTATTTT. It specifies CASKSLQPDTQYF.

The sample holds a few counts of this clone. This same CDR3 is encoded by further DNA sequences in the sample. The gene calls are TRBV5-1 and TRBJ2-7, with 16 nucleotides matching TRBD2. The CDR3 runs to 15 residues. CDR1 is SGHRS and CDR2 is YFSETQ in the germline V gene. Trimming at V came to 4 bases and at J to 4 bases, leaving 2 bases not matched to a gene. In DNA, the CDR3 is TGCGCCAGCAGCCTGGGACTAGCGGGAGGGTACGAGCAGTACTTC. Protein: CASSLGLAGGYEQYF.

This chain joins TRBV10-3 and TRBJ2-2; TRBD2 aligns across 8 bases. The CDR3 is 17 residues long. V lost 8 bases and J lost 4; bases outside the gene matches: 15. The V gene's germline CDR1 is ENHRY and CDR2 SYGVKD. In nucleotides, the CDR3 is TGTGCCATCCGAACCCCTAGAGCGGGAGTTGGCACCGGGGAGCTGTTTTTT. It codes for CAIRTPRAGVGTGELFF.

The genes are TRBV7-2 and TRBJ2-4; the D gene could be TRBD1 or TRBD2 (5 bases each). The CDR3 length is 16 residues. Germline CDR1 is SGHTA and CDR2 is FQGNSA. The V end lost 1 base, the J end lost 0 bases, and 10 bases lay between the germline ends. CDR3 bases: TGTGCCAGCAGCTTAGTAGGGACGGCAGCCAAAAACATTCAGTACTTC. Protein: CASSLVGTAAKNIQYF.

The chain links TRBV7-9 to TRBJ2-7, with D perhaps TRBD1 (6 bases). The germline V gene encodes CDR1 SEHNR and CDR2 FQNEAQ (reference sequence). V was cut by 4 bases and J by 3 bases, with 13 bases left in between. The CDR3 is 14 residues long. CDR3 DNA: TGTGCCAGCAGCTACTGGGACACTTACTACGAGCAGTACTTC. It encodes CASSYWDTYYEQYF.

V and J are TRBV6-5 and TRBJ2-3; TRBD2 is a possible D gene (5 bases). The V and J ends lost 6 bases and 10 bases respectively, with 11 bases between them. Germline V gene data show CDR1 as MNHEY and CDR2 as SVGAGI. There are 11 residues in the CDR3. For the CDR3, the DNA is TGTGCCAGCAGAACCGGGGTTGCGCAGTATTTT. The encoded protein is CASRTGVAQYF.

In its sample, this clone was seen a few times. The V and J genes are TRBV5-6 and TRBJ2-3, with TRBD2 matching 7 bases. The trim removed 3 bases at V and 2 bases at J, leaving 3 bases unmatched. The CDR3 is 14 amino acids. The germline V gene has CDR1 SGHDT and CDR2 YYEEEE. The CDR3 loop is CASSWTSFTDTQYF. DNA for the CDR3: TGTGCCAGCAGCTGGACTAGTTTCACAGATACGCAGTATTTT.

This clone appeared many times. J is TRBJ1-2 and V is TRBV11-2; D possibly corresponds to TRBD1 (5 bases). The CDR3 sequence is 14 residues long. The V end lost 1 base, the J end lost 3 bases, and 9 bases lay between the germline ends. Germline V gives CDR1 SGHAT, CDR2 FQNNGV. The CDR3, as DNA: TGTGCCAGCAGCTTAGGCCAGGGATACTATGGCTACACCTTC. Its protein product is CASSLGQGYYGYTF.

The rearrangement links TRBV11-1 to TRBJ2-5, with a tentative D call TRBD2 (7 bases). V lost 3 bases to trimming and J lost 3 bases, with 11 bases between them. The CDR3 consists of 14 residues. CDR1 is SGHAT, CDR2 FQDESV, per germline (reference sequence). The CDR3 is CASSFGGLEETQYF. In nucleotides, the CDR3 is TGTGCCAGCAGCTTCGGGGGGCTAGAAGAGACCCAGTACTTC.